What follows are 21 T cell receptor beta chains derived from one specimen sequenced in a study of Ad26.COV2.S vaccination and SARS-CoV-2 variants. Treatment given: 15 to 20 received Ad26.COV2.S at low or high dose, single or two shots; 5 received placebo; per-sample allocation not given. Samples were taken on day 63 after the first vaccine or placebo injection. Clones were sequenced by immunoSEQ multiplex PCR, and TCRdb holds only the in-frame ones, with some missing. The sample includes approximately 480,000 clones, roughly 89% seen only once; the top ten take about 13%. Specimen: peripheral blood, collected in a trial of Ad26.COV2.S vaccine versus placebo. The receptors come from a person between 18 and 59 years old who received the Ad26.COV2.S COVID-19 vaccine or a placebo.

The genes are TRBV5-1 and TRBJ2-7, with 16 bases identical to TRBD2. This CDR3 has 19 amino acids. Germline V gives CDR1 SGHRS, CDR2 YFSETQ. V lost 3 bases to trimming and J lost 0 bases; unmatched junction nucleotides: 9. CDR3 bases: TGCGCCAGCAGCTCCAACCCGGGACTAGCGGGAGGGGGCTCCTACGAGCAGTACTTC. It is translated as CASSSNPGLAGGGSYEQYF.

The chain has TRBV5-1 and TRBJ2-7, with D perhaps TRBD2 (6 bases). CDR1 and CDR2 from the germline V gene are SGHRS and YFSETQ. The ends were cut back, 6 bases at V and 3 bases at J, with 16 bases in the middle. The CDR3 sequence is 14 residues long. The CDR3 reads CASTTGAGSYEQYF. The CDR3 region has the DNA TGCGCCAGCACCACGGGAGCAGGGAGCTACGAGCAGTACTTC.

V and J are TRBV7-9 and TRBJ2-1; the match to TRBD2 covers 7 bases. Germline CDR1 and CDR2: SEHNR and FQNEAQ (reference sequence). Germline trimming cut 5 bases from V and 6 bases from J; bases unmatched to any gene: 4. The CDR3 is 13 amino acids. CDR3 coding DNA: TGTGCCAGCAGCCCACCGGGGGGCAATGAGCAGTTCTTC. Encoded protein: CASSPPGGNEQFF.

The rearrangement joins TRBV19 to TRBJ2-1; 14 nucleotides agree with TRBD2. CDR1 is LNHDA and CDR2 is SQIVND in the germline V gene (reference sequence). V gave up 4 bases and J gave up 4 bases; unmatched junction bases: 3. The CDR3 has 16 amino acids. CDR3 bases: TGTGCCAGTAGTAGGGGGACTAGCGGGAGATACAATGAGCAGTTCTTC. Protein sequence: CASSRGTSGRYNEQFF.

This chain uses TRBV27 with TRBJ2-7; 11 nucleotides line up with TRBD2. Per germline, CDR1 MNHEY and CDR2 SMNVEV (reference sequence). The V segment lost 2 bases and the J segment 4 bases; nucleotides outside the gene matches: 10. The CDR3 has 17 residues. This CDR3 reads CASSLLQTSGRSYEQYF. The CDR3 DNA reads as TGTGCCAGCAGTTTACTTCAAACTAGCGGGAGAAGTTACGAGCAGTACTTC.

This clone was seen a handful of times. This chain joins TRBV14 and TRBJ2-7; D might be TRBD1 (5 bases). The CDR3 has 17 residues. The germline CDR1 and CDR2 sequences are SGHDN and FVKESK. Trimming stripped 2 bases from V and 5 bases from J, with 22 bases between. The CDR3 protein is CASSQSGASSMWDEQYF. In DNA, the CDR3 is TGTGCCAGCAGCCAAAGTGGGGCCTCCTCTATGTGGGACGAGCAGTACTTC.

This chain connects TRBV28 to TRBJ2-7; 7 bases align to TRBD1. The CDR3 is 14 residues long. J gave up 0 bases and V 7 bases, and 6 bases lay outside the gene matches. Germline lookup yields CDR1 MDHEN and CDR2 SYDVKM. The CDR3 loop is CASTGDRSSYEQYF. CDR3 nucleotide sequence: TGTGCCAGCACCGGGGACAGAAGCTCCTACGAGCAGTACTTC.

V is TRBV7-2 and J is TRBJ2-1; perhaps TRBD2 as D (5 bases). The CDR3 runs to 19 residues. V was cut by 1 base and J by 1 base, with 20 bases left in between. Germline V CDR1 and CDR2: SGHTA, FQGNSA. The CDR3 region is CASSLVRTRPRVSYNEQFF. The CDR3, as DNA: TGTGCCAGCAGCTTAGTTCGAACGCGGCCGAGGGTATCCTACAATGAGCAGTTCTTC.

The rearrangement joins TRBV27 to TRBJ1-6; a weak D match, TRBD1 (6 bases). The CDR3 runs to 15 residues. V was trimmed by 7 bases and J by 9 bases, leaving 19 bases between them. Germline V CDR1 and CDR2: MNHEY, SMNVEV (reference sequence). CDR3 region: CASMVTGPTSSPLHF. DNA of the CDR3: TGTGCCAGCATGGTGACAGGCCCCACCAGTTCACCCCTCCACTTT.

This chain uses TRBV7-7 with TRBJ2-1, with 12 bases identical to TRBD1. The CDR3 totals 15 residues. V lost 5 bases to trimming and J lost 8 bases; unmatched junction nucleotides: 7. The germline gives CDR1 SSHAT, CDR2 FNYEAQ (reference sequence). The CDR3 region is CASSPGGTGGHEQFF. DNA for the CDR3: TGTGCCAGCAGCCCAGGCGGGACAGGGGGCCATGAGCAGTTCTTC.

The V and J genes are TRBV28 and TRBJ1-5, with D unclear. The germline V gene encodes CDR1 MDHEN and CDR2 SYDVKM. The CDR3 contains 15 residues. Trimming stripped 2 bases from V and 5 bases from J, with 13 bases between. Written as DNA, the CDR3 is TGTGCCAGCAGTTTAGAGCAGTTAATGGATCAGCCCCAGCATTTT. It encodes CASSLEQLMDQPQHF.

The CDR3 region is CASSFMKDEKLFF. In DNA, the CDR3 is TGTGCCAGCAGTTTTATGAAAGATGAAAAACTGTTTTTT. The chain uses TRBV6-2 or TRBV6-3 and TRBJ1-4; D remains unclear. Trimming took 4 bases from V and 6 from J, leaving 9 bases between them. The CDR3 runs 13 residues. CDR1 MNHEY and CDR2 SVGEGT come from the germline V gene.

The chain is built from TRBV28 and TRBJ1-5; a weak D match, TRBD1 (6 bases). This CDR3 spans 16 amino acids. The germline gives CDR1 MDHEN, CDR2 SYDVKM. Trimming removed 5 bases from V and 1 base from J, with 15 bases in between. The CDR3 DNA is TGTGCCAGCAGTACTCCGGGGGGGGCGAGCAATCAGCCCCAGCATTTT. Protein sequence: CASSTPGGASNQPQHF.

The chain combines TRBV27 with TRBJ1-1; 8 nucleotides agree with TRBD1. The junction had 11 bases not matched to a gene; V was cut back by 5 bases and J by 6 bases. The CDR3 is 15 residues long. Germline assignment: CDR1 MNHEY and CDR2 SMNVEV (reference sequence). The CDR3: CASSPHRDRNSEAFF. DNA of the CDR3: TGTGCCAGCAGTCCTCACCGGGACAGGAATTCTGAAGCTTTCTTT.

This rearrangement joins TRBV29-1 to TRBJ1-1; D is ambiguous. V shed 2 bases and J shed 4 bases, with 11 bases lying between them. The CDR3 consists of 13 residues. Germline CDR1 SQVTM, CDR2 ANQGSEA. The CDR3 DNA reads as TGCAGCGTTGAAAGCACTTGGGGCACTGAAGCTTTCTTT. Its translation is CSVESTWGTEAFF.

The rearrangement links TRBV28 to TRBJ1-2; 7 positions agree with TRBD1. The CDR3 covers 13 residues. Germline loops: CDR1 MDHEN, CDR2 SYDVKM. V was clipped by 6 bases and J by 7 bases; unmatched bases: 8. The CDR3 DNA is TGTGCCAGCAGGCCCCAGGGGGAGGGTGGCTACACCTTC. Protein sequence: CASRPQGEGGYTF.

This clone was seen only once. The CDR3 nucleotides read TGTGCCAGCAGCTTAGGCGGGAGATCCGGGTCCGCCGGTTGGAAGCAGTACTTC. Residues: CASSLGGRSGSAGWKQYF. This chain connects TRBV7-2 to TRBJ2-7; 7 nucleotides line up with TRBD2. Trimming at V came to 1 base and at J to 8 bases, leaving 20 bases not matched to a gene. The CDR3 covers 18 residues. Germline CDR1 and CDR2: SGHTA and FQGNSA.

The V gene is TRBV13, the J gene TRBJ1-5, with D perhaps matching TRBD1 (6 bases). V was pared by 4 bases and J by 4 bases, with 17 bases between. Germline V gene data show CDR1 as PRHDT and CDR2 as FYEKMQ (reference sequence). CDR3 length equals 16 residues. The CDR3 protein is CASSSGTERGNQPQHF. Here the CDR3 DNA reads TGTGCCAGCAGCTCGGGTACCGAAAGGGGGAATCAGCCCCAGCATTTT.

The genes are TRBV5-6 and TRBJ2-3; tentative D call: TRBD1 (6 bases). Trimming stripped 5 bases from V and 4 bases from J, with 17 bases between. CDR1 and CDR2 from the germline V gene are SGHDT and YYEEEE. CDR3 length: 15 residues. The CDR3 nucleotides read TGTGCCAGCAGAAGAACAGGGACCGCGTCAGATACGCAGTATTTT. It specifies CASRRTGTASDTQYF.

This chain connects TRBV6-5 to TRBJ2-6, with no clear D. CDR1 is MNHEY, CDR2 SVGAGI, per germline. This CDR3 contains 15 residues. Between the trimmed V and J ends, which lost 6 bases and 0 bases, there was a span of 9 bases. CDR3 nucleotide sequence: TGTGCCAGCAGCCGTTTCAGCTCTGGGGCCAACGTCCTGACTTTC. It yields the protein CASSRFSSGANVLTF.

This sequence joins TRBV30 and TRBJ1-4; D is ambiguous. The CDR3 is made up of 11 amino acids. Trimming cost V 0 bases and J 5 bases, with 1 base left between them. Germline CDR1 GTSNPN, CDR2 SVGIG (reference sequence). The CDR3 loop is CAWSVNEKLFF. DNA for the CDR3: TGTGCCTGGAGTGTCAATGAAAAACTGTTTTTT.